A single sample is the source of the 10 T cell receptor beta chains below, sequenced in a study of CD8 T cells in Susac syndrome (dated by TCRdb to 2018 to 2020). Library generation was performed with the immunoSEQ multiplex PCR assay. RNA was extracted with the RNeasy kit and 0.5 to 1 ug was reverse transcribed using random hexamers. TCRdb applied fastp at Q25 and MiXCR to the public reads, then kept only in-frame beta chains. Each CDR3 protein gets just one entry, which takes the most common genes and DNA from the rows behind it. This sample gives around 79,000 distinct CDR3 sequences in total; 94% of them show up just once. Jointly, the top ten make up 0.52% of the sample. Sequencing was performed on CD8+ T cells from PBMCs. The source of these receptors is a human donor with Susac syndrome.

The J gene is TRBJ1-4, the V gene TRBV12-3 or TRBV12-4; 7 nucleotides match TRBD1. The CDR3 has 12 residues. J gave up 10 bases and V 6 bases, and 5 bases lay outside the gene matches. In nucleotides, the CDR3 is TGTGCCAGCAGCAGGGACAGCCGAAAACTGTTTTTT. Translation gives CASSRDSRKLFF.

This chain links TRBV4-2 with TRBJ1-4; D call uncertain. Germline V gene sequence: CDR1 LGHNA, CDR2 YNFKEQ. The length of the CDR3 is 17 residues. V lost 3 bases to trimming and J lost 1 base, with 15 bases between them. CDR3 sequence reads: CASSHSGGILTNEKLFF. For the CDR3, the DNA is TGTGCCAGCAGCCACTCGGGTGGGATCCTAACTAATGAAAAACTGTTTTTT.

The chain links TRBV7-9 to TRBJ2-1; 7 bases align to TRBD1. The CDR3 is made up of 16 amino acids. The V gene end was trimmed by 5 bases and the J gene end by 4 bases; junction bases not matched to a gene: 11. The germline CDR1 and CDR2 sequences are SEHNR and FQNEAQ (reference sequence). The CDR3 bases are TGTGCCAGCAGCCTCTCGACAGGGACCCTATACAATGAGCAGTTCTTC. Translated: CASSLSTGTLYNEQFF.

The chain combines TRBV6-6 with TRBJ1-1; D not certain. Germline V CDR1 and CDR2: MNHNY, SVGAGI (reference sequence). This CDR3 has 11 amino acids. The V end lost 6 bases, the J end lost 5 bases, and 7 bases lay between the germline ends. This CDR3 reads CASRPGTEAFF. CDR3 nucleotide sequence: TGTGCCAGCAGGCCCGGAACTGAAGCTTTCTTT.

V usage is TRBV2 and J usage is TRBJ2-3; D not certain. The CDR3 contains 10 residues. V was shortened by 4 bases and J by 9 bases, with 5 bases between the two germline ends. CDR1 is SNHLY and CDR2 is FYNNEI in the germline V gene. This CDR3 is CASSGYTQYF. The CDR3, as DNA: TGTGCCAGCAGTGGGTACACGCAGTATTTT.

The CDR3 sequence: CASSDPTRSNTEAFF. The CDR3 nucleotides read TGTGCCAGCAGTGACCCGACACGTTCGAACACTGAAGCTTTCTTT. V and J are TRBV12-3 or TRBV12-4 and TRBJ1-1; no clear D gene. Trimming took 5 bases from V and 1 from J, leaving 14 bases between them. CDR3 length: 15 amino acids.

The rearrangement links TRBV2 to TRBJ1-2, with 7 bases fitting TRBD1. Per germline, CDR1 SNHLY and CDR2 FYNNEI. With 8 bases clipped from V and 4 bases from J, the junction kept 13 bases outside the gene matches. This CDR3 contains 15 residues. The CDR3 sequence: CASFRGRQALYGYTF. The CDR3 DNA reads TGTGCCAGCTTTAGGGGGCGACAGGCCCTCTATGGCTACACCTTC.

This clonotype appeared a few times. The CDR3 is CASSLIGNEQFF. The CDR3 region has the DNA TGTGCCAGCAGTTTAATAGGAAATGAGCAGTTCTTC. This chain joins TRBV27 and TRBJ2-1; D gene unclear. Germline-derived CDR1 and CDR2 are MNHEY and SMNVEV (reference sequence). This CDR3 is built from 12 residues. Trimming took off 2 bases at V and 7 bases at J, with 6 bases between the two ends.

This sequence joins TRBV20-1 and TRBJ1-3, with TRBD1 matching 8 bases. Trimming cost V 5 bases and J 4 bases; bases outside gene matches: 10. Germline V gene sequence: CDR1 DFQATT, CDR2 SNEGSKA (reference sequence). The CDR3 runs to 15 residues. The CDR3 DNA sequence: TGCAGTGCTCGTACTTCTGGACAGGGAGGAAACACCATATATTTT. It specifies CSARTSGQGGNTIYF.

The V and J genes are TRBV12-3 or TRBV12-4 and TRBJ1-2; a weak D match, TRBD1 (6 bases). The CDR3 is made up of 17 amino acids. Trimming shortened V by 7 bases and J by 0 bases, and 21 bases separated the two germline ends. The CDR3 DNA follows: TGTGCCAGCATCTTGGGAGGACAGCGGGTATCTAACTATGGCTACACCTTC. Translating it yields CASILGGQRVSNYGYTF.